Below, 18 T cell receptor beta chains from the same sample are listed, as sequenced in a study of regulatory T cells in long-lasting Graves disease listed by TCRdb under 2021. Libraries were prepared through multiplex PCR. Sequenced on an Illumina HiSeq 4000. iRepertoire HTBI primers and Arm-PCR amplification of CDR3 regions were used to construct TCR beta libraries. TCRdb itself trimmed the public reads at Q25 with fastp, ran MiXCR and retained productive beta chains. Each CDR3 protein gets just one entry, which takes the most common genes and DNA from the rows behind it. The sample records a few hundred thousand distinct CDR3 sequences, 12% to 15% of which are singletons. The ten top clones hold approximately 15% of the sample. The sample's time point label is to be understood as: newly diagnosed GD, antithyroid drugs for less than 3 months. For both TCR sequencing and RNA sequencing, RNA was extracted from PBMCs using TRIzol.

The same data also went into a second study, on T cells in Graves' hyperthyroidism and ophthalmopathy.

The sequencing used peripheral blood mononuclear cells (PBMCs), collected at new diagnosis, from a patient treated with antithyroid drugs. The receptors were gathered from a woman aged 45-60 years with Graves disease. Donor details come from another sample of the same person, matched by shared clones.

This clonotype was observed a few times. Here the CDR3 reads CASSAGTSGRAFYEQYF. In nucleotides, the CDR3 is TGTGCCAGCAGCGCCGGGACTAGCGGGAGGGCCTTCTACGAGCAGTACTTC. The V call is TRBV5-4, the J call TRBJ2-7; 16 bases align to TRBD2. The ends lost 4 bases at V and 3 bases at J; junction bases unmatched: 7. Germline CDR1 SGHNT, CDR2 YYREEE (reference sequence). The CDR3 extends over 17 amino acids.

Many counts were recorded for this clonotype. The V call is TRBV6-1, the J call TRBJ2-2; possibly TRBD1 for D (6 bases). V was pared by 5 bases and J by 0 bases, with 13 bases between. Per germline, CDR1 MNHNS and CDR2 SASEGT. This CDR3 is 16 amino acids long. The CDR3 is CASSLQGLANTGELFF. The CDR3 bases are TGTGCCAGCAGTCTACAGGGTTTAGCGAACACCGGGGAGCTGTTTTTT.

To note about this clonotype: This clone may be a read error of a much larger clone one base away. This CDR3 is missing its conserved last phenylalanine or tryptophan, likely due to a read error. The chain has TRBV3-1 and TRBJ1-1; tentative D call: TRBD1 (5 bases). The CDR3 is made up of 14 amino acids. Germline values: CDR1 LGHDT, CDR2 YNNKEL (reference sequence). With 2 bases removed from V and 1 base from J, the gap between germline ends came to 8 bases. CDR3 coding DNA: TGTGCCAGCAGCCAAAGGGGTCCGAACACTGAAGCTTTCCTT. This translates into CASSQRGPNTEAFL.

This clonotype showed up just a few times. CDR3 nucleotides: TGCAGTGCTAGAGTTCCAGAGAACACCGGGGAGCTGTTTTTT. It is translated as CSARVPENTGELFF. This sequence joins TRBV20-1 and TRBJ2-2; D unclear. The germline gives CDR1 DFQATT, CDR2 SNEGSKA (reference sequence). V gave up 1 base and J gave up 1 base, with 7 bases separating them. The CDR3 length is 14 residues.

This clonotype came up a few times. The chain joins TRBV29-1 to TRBJ1-4; D remains unclear. With 1 base removed from V and 0 bases from J, the gap between germline ends came to 3 bases. Germline CDR1 is SQVTM and CDR2 is ANQGSEA. The CDR3 contains 13 residues. Here the CDR3 reads CSVEVSTNEKLFF. As DNA, the CDR3 is TGCAGCGTTGAAGTTTCAACTAATGAAAAACTGTTTTTT.

This clonotype was found many times. This sequence joins TRBV7-9 and TRBJ2-3; TRBD2 matches 9 bases. The germline V gene has CDR1 SEHNR and CDR2 FQNEAQ (reference sequence). V dropped 7 bases and J dropped 3; count of bases not matched to a gene: 11. The CDR3 is made up of 16 amino acids. CDR3 region: CASTDASGDGTDTQYF. The CDR3 DNA reads as TGTGCCAGCACGGACGCTAGCGGGGATGGTACAGATACGCAGTATTTT.

V and J are TRBV14 and TRBJ1-2, with a possible D match to TRBD1 (5 bases). Trimming stripped 0 bases from V and 3 bases from J, with 8 bases between. The CDR3 has 14 amino acids. Germline lookup yields CDR1 SGHDN and CDR2 FVKESK. CDR3 sequence reads: CASSQEWGDYGYTF. CDR3 sequence (DNA): TGTGCCAGCAGCCAAGAGTGGGGGGACTATGGCTACACCTTC.

This clonotype was seen ten or more times. The chain is built from TRBV2 and TRBJ2-3; 12 bases fit TRBD2. The length of the CDR3 is 14 residues. With 9 bases clipped from V and 4 bases from J, the junction kept 5 bases outside the gene matches. From germline, CDR1 is SNHLY and CDR2 FYNNEI. The CDR3 DNA reads TGTGCCAGTACGAGACTAGCGGGAGCAGATACGCAGTATTTT. Protein: CASTRLAGADTQYF.

This clonotype was counted ten times or more. V is TRBV30 and J is TRBJ2-2, with D perhaps matching TRBD2 (5 bases). Trimming took 0 bases from V and 4 from J, leaving 12 bases between them. The CDR3 is 15 amino acids. Germline CDR1 GTSNPN, CDR2 SVGIG (reference sequence). This CDR3 is CAWSVLGLSTGELFF. The CDR3 nucleotides are TGTGCCTGGAGTGTACTAGGACTGTCCACCGGGGAGCTGTTTTTT.

This clonotype was observed at least ten times. The V and J genes are TRBV29-1 and TRBJ2-1; D ambiguous. With 2 bases removed from V and 9 bases from J, the gap between germline ends came to 20 bases. CDR1 SQVTM and CDR2 ANQGSEA come from the germline V gene. CDR3 length equals 15 residues. CDR3 sequence: CSVESKSPMRVEQFF. Here the CDR3 DNA reads TGCAGCGTTGAATCAAAGTCCCCTATGCGCGTTGAGCAGTTCTTC.

This clonotype was seen at least ten times. The J gene is TRBJ2-3, the V gene TRBV11-3; 14 bases fit TRBD2. From germline, CDR1 is SGHNT and CDR2 YENEEA. Trimming removed 6 bases from V and 4 bases from J; junction bases left unmatched: 9. The CDR3 is 17 amino acids. CDR3: CASSPGLAGAGADTQYF. Here the CDR3 DNA reads TGTGCCAGCAGTCCGGGACTAGCGGGAGCGGGCGCAGATACGCAGTATTTT.

The genes are TRBV9 and TRBJ2-1; D call uncertain. V gave up 0 bases and J gave up 0 bases, with 13 bases separating them. The CDR3 totals 17 residues. Germline V gene lookup returns CDR1 SGDLS and CDR2 YYNGEE. This CDR3 reads CASSVGETYSSYNEQFF. For the CDR3, the DNA is TGTGCCAGCAGCGTAGGTGAGACGTATAGCTCCTACAATGAGCAGTTCTTC.

This clonotype was picked up many times. This sequence joins TRBV18 and TRBJ2-1; D is uncertain. The CDR3 runs to 15 residues. Trimming left V 3 bases short and J 5 bases short, with 14 bases between. Germline-derived CDR1 and CDR2 are KGHSH and LQKENI. The CDR3 region has the DNA TGTGCCAGCTCACCTCAGATAGGGCAAAACAATGAGCAGTTCTTC. Its translation is CASSPQIGQNNEQFF.

DNA for the CDR3: TGCAGTGCTAGTGTTGGGGACAGGGTTATTGATACGCAGTATTTT. Translation: CSASVGDRVIDTQYF. This chain links TRBV20-1 with TRBJ2-3; 9 bases fit TRBD1. Germline assignment: CDR1 DFQATT and CDR2 SNEGSKA (reference sequence). The CDR3 is 15 residues long. V shed 3 bases, J shed 6 bases, and the junction held 10 bases outside the gene matches.

This clonotype was detected ten times or more. The V call is TRBV28, the J call TRBJ2-7; TRBD1 aligns across 8 bases. The CDR3 sequence is 14 residues long. The V and J ends lost 6 bases and 3 bases, in that order; junction bases with no gene match: 7. Germline V gene data show CDR1 as MDHEN and CDR2 as SYDVKM. Here the CDR3 reads CASRRWTGNYEQYF. The CDR3 bases are TGTGCCAGCAGACGGTGGACAGGGAACTACGAGCAGTACTTC.

In its sample, this clonotype was seen many times. The rearrangement uses TRBV28 and TRBJ1-4; TRBD1 aligns across 7 bases. CDR3 length equals 15 residues. V shed 6 bases, J shed 4 bases, and the junction held 8 bases outside the gene matches. Germline lookup yields CDR1 MDHEN and CDR2 SYDVKM. CDR3: CASSPGQAINEKLFF. DNA for the CDR3: TGTGCCAGCAGCCCTGGACAGGCGATTAATGAAAAACTGTTTTTT.

This clonotype was picked up many times. The chain combines TRBV28 with TRBJ1-6, with D uncertain. CDR3 length: 12 residues. Germline CDR1 and CDR2: MDHEN and SYDVKM. Trimming stripped 6 bases from V and 7 bases from J, with 7 bases between. For the CDR3, the DNA is TGTGCCAGCAGGGAATGGAATTCACCCCTCCACTTT. Translation gives CASREWNSPLHF.

Only a few counts were recorded for this clonotype. This chain connects TRBV20-1 to TRBJ1-5; weak D call: TRBD1 (6 bases). Germline V gene data show CDR1 as DFQATT and CDR2 as SNEGSKA (reference sequence). The CDR3 spans 13 residues. Trimming left V 5 bases short and J 3 bases short, with 11 bases between. CDR3 sequence: CSAEGHFNQPQHF. CDR3 DNA sequence: TGCAGTGCTGAGGGACACTTCAATCAGCCCCAGCATTTT.